These T cell receptor beta chains were read from a single sample in a study of blood T cell repertoires in COVID-19. Sequencing used immunoSEQ multiplex PCR; TCRdb keeps in-frame clones, though not all of them. The table records tens of thousands of clones, 78% of them present only once. The sample consisted of peripheral blood. These TCRs come from a man older than 75 with acute or convalescent COVID-19. Both conserved end residues are part of each CDR3. A D gene is named only where the DNA matches it firmly. The listing skips clone size in some rows; elsewhere it reads once, few, many or a size class.

>once|TRBD1|TRBJ2-1|TRBV5-1
CASSSQGASSYNEQFF
TGCGCCAGCAGCTCACAGGGGGCGAGCTCCTACAATGAGCAGTTCTTC
>few|TRBD1|TRBJ1-2|TRBV29-1
CSALRQGAYEDGYTF
TGCAGCGCCTTGAGACAGGGGGCTTATGAGGATGGCTACACCTTC
>.|.|TRBJ1-6|TRBV2
CASRSSYNSPLHF
TGTGCCAGCAGGAGCTCCTATAATTCACCCCTCCACTTT
>.|.|TRBJ1-2|TRBV7-9
CASSQRDRRNGYTF
TGTGCCAGCAGCCAACGTGACCGGCGGAATGGCTACACCTTC
>.|.|TRBJ1-4|TRBV5-1
CASSLGGGGEKLFF
TGCGCCAGCAGCTTGGGAGGGGGTGGAGAAAAACTGTTTTTT
>few|.|TRBJ2-2|TRBV7-8
CASSLTANTGELFF
TGTGCCAGCAGCTTAACAGCGAACACCGGGGAGCTGTTTTTT
>once|.|TRBJ2-7|TRBV6-5
CASTHLTSYEQYF
TGTGCCAGCACCCATCTAACCTCCTACGAGCAGTACTTC
>.|TRBD1|TRBJ2-1|TRBV11-3
CASSGGTGTIYNEQFF
TGTGCCAGCAGCGGGGGGACAGGAACCATCTACAATGAGCAGTTCTTC
>.|TRBD1|TRBJ2-3|TRBV24-1
CATSEATTGDADTQYF
TGTGCCACCAGTGAGGCTACTACAGGGGATGCAGATACGCAGTATTTT
>.|TRBD2|TRBJ2-2|TRBV7-6
CASSLALAGNTGELFF
TGTGCCAGCAGCTTAGCGTTAGCGGGGAACACCGGGGAGCTGTTTTTT
>.|.|TRBJ2-3|TRBV18
CASSFTRSGDTQYF
TGTGCCAGCTCCTTCACCAGGAGCGGCGATACGCAGTATTTT
>.|TRBD1|TRBJ1-6|TRBV5-4
CASRSTTGRTNSPLHF
TGTGCCAGCAGATCAACGACAGGGCGAACGAATTCACCCCTCCACTTT
>once|.|TRBJ1-6|TRBV27
CASSLSGSFSYNSPLHF
TGTGCCAGCAGTTTATCTGGCAGTTTCTCCTATAATTCACCCCTCCACTTT
>.|.|TRBJ1-4|TRBV3-1/TRBV3-2
CASSQDLGTYNEKLFF
TGTGCCAGCAGCCAAGATCTCGGGACATATAATGAAAAACTGTTTTTT
>few|TRBD1|TRBJ1-5|TRBV6-5
CASSATGGAGQPQHF
TGTGCCAGCAGCGCTACAGGGGGCGCGGGTCAGCCCCAGCATTTT
>.|.|TRBJ1-2|TRBV19
CASYRVGYGYTF
TGTGCCAGTTACAGGGTCGGGTATGGCTACACCTTC
>.|.|TRBJ2-1|TRBV9
CASSASFGVWSNEQFF
TGTGCCAGCAGCGCTAGCTTTGGTGTTTGGTCTAATGAGCAGTTCTTC
>.|.|TRBJ1-1|TRBV3-1/TRBV3-2
CASSQDGGRGSTFF
TGTGCCAGCAGCCAAGATGGGGGCAGGGGCTCGACTTTCTTT
>.|.|TRBJ1-5|TRBV6-6
CASSYSRTASNQPQHF
TGTGCCAGCAGTTACTCGCGTACCGCGAGCAATCAGCCCCAGCATTTT
>once|TRBD2|TRBJ2-1|TRBV12-3/TRBV12-4
CASRPSGGREQFF
TGTGCCAGCAGACCCTCGGGAGGACGTGAGCAGTTCTTC
>few|.|TRBJ1-5|TRBV19
CASSIANSNQPQHF
TGTGCCAGTAGTATAGCTAACAGCAATCAGCCCCAGCATTTT
>.|.|TRBJ1-1|TRBV6-2/TRBV6-3
CASSYRGGRNTEAFF
TGTGCCAGCAGTTACCGCGGCGGAAGGAACACTGAAGCTTTCTTT
>once|.|TRBJ1-3|TRBV6-5
CASGESSGNTIYF
TGTGCCAGCGGAGAGAGCTCTGGAAACACCATATATTTT
>.|.|TRBJ2-7|TRBV28
CASSFGGGGAYEQYF
TGTGCCAGCAGTTTTGGGGGGGGCGGAGCCTACGAGCAGTACTTC
>.|TRBD1|TRBJ1-2|TRBV2
CASIPPRQGGYGYTF
TGTGCCAGCATTCCACCCAGACAGGGGGGCTATGGCTACACCTTC
>.|TRBD2|TRBJ2-3|TRBV29-1
CSVSGLAGELDTQYF
TGCAGCGTTTCGGGACTAGCGGGAGAATTAGATACGCAGTATTTT
>.|.|TRBJ1-2|TRBV10-3
CAISESPQSNYGYTF
TGTGCCATCAGTGAGTCGCCACAGTCTAACTATGGCTACACCTTC
>.|TRBD1|TRBJ1-5|TRBV15
CATSRGTGARIAGNQHF
TGTGCCACCAGCAGGGGGACAGGGGCGAGGATAGCAGGAAACCAGCATTTT
>few|.|TRBJ1-3|TRBV15
CATSRGQTSGNTIYF
TGTGCCACCAGCAGAGGACAGACCTCTGGAAACACCATATATTTT
>once|TRBD2|TRBJ2-7|TRBV6-5
CASKRLAGVYEQYF
TGTGCCAGCAAAAGACTAGCGGGAGTCTACGAGCAGTACTTC
>.|.|TRBJ1-1|TRBV6-5
CASRPSGVVSLRAFF
TGTGCCAGCAGACCCTCAGGGGTCGTTTCCTTAAGGGCTTTCTTT
>.|TRBD1|TRBJ2-5|TRBV30
CAWSADRGRSETQYF
TGTGCCTGGAGTGCTGACAGGGGGCGGTCAGAGACCCAGTACTTC
>.|TRBD1|TRBJ2-1|TRBV28
CASRGQGIEQFF
TGTGCCAGCCGGGGACAGGGGATTGAGCAGTTCTTC
>.|.|TRBJ1-1|TRBV11-3
CASSLGQVEAFF
TGTGCCAGCAGCTTAGGACAGGTTGAAGCTTTCTTT
>.|TRBD2|TRBJ2-3|TRBV19
CASSPGERGVGTDTQYF
TGTGCCAGTAGCCCAGGCGAGCGGGGGGTCGGGACTGATACGCAGTATTTT
>.|TRBD1|TRBJ2-2|TRBV11-2
CASSLGQGFTGELFF
TGTGCCAGCAGCTTGGGACAGGGGTTCACCGGGGAGCTGTTTTTT
>.|.|TRBJ2-5|TRBV4-1
CASSQVGAGRETQYF
TGCGCCAGCAGCCAAGTGGGGGCAGGGAGAGAGACCCAGTACTTC
>.|.|TRBJ2-2|TRBV3-1/TRBV3-2
CASSHLNTGELFF
TGTGCCAGCAGCCACCTGAACACCGGGGAGCTGTTTTTT
>.|.|TRBJ1-1|TRBV19
CASSSPETGKTEAFF
TGTGCCAGTAGTAGCCCAGAGACAGGTAAGACTGAAGCTTTCTTT
>.|.|TRBJ2-3|TRBV7-3
CASSLAGPTDTQYF
TGTGCCAGCAGCTTGGCGGGGCCCACAGATACGCAGTATTTT
>.|TRBD1|TRBJ2-7|TRBV5-1
CASSFGQGIPDEQYF
TGCGCCAGCAGCTTTGGACAGGGTATTCCGGACGAGCAGTACTTC
>.|.|TRBJ1-1|TRBV7-9
CASSPQVQLEAFF
TGTGCCAGCAGCCCTCAGGTGCAACTTGAAGCTTTCTTT
>.|TRBD1|TRBJ2-1|TRBV14
CASSQRGQGSYNEQFF
TGTGCCAGCAGCCAGAGAGGACAGGGCTCCTACAATGAGCAGTTCTTC
>.|.|TRBJ1-6|TRBV11-2
CASSLDRHSPLHF
TGTGCCAGCAGCCTCGACAGGCATTCACCCCTCCACTTT
>.|.|TRBJ2-3|TRBV5-1
CASSAGLSDTQYF
TGCGCCAGCAGCGCTGGACTCTCAGATACGCAGTATTTT
>.|.|TRBJ1-1|TRBV11-2
CASSSTTGENTEAFF
TGTGCCAGCAGCTCCACGACAGGCGAGAACACTGAAGCTTTCTTT
>.|TRBD1|TRBJ1-5|TRBV24-1
CATSDAGQGGNQPQHF
TGTGCCACCAGTGATGCGGGACAGGGGGGCAATCAGCCCCAGCATTTT
>.|TRBD1|TRBJ1-2|TRBV29-1
CSVDDWTGGFGYTF
TGCAGCGTTGACGATTGGACAGGGGGCTTTGGCTACACCTTC
>.|.|TRBJ2-7|TRBV7-2
CASSLLVQGTNYEQYF
TGTGCCAGCAGCTTGTTGGTTCAGGGGACGAACTACGAGCAGTACTTC
>.|.|TRBJ2-5|TRBV24-1
CATSDSGRGRETQYF
TGTGCCACCAGTGATTCGGGCAGGGGAAGGGAGACCCAGTACTTC
>.|.|TRBJ2-7|TRBV5-6
CASSLGGREQYF
TGTGCCAGCAGCTTGGGGGGGCGGGAGCAGTACTTC
>.|.|TRBJ1-2|TRBV19
CASSIGTYLRVYGYTF
TGTGCCAGTAGTATTGGGACATATCTTCGCGTCTATGGCTACACCTTC